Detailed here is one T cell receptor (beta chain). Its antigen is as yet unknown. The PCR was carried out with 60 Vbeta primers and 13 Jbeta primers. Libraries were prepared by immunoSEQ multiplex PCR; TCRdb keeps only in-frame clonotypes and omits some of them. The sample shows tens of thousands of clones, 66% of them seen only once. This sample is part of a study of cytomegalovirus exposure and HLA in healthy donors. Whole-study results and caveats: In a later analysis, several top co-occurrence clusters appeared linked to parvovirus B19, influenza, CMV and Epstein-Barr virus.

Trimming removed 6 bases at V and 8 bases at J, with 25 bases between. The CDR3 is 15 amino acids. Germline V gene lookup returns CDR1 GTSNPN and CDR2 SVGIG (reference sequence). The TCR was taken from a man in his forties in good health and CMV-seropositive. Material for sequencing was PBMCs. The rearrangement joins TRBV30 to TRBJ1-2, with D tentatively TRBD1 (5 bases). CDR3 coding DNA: TGTGCCTGCTGGGGCATTCAGGGCACTCGGAACGGCTACACCTTC. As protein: CACWGIQGTRNGYTF.